Listed here are 15 T cell receptor beta chains from one sample, sequenced in a study of blood T cells in healthy people across ages (dated by TCRdb to between 2015 and 2016). The library came from 5' RACE. Sequencing was carried out with an Illumina HiSeq 2500. A second PCR of roughly 7 to 11 cycles was run with a J-beta primer mix and a sample-barcoded 5' primer. TCRdb reanalyzed the raw reads on its own, using fastp at Q25 for trimming and MiXCR for clone calling, and kept in-frame beta chains. Rows merge per CDR3 protein into single entries with the most common DNA and genes. This sample comprises approximately 780,000 distinct CDR3 sequences, 20% to 30% of them detected only once. The ten largest clones add up to around 2.9% of the sample. The sample also formed part of further work on T cells of mothers and their children.

The sequenced sample was blood. Every receptor here comes from a boy between 10 and 17 years old in good health.

This clonotype appeared a few times. The V and J genes are TRBV25-1 and TRBJ2-3, with TRBD2 identical over 10 bases. Germline V gives CDR1 MGHDK, CDR2 SYGVNS. The CDR3 contains 18 residues. The V and J ends lost 1 base and 5 bases, in that order; junction bases with no gene match: 12. Here the CDR3 reads CASSEFRAAGGPRDTQYF. The CDR3 DNA is TGTGCCAGCAGTGAATTTCGGGCAGCGGGGGGGCCGAGAGATACGCAGTATTTT.

The chain uses TRBV12-3 or TRBV12-4 and TRBJ2-7; perhaps TRBD1 as D (6 bases). Trimming left V 3 bases short and J 5 bases short, with 8 bases between. This CDR3 has 12 residues. CDR3 sequence reads: CASSFPGDEQYF. For the CDR3, the DNA is TGTGCCAGCAGTTTCCCAGGGGACGAGCAGTACTTC.

In its sample, this clonotype was seen a few times. CDR3 sequence reads: CASSYQGAGGNTEAFF. The CDR3 DNA follows: TGTGCCAGCAGTTATCAGGGGGCCGGGGGGAACACTGAAGCTTTCTTT. The chain links TRBV6-5 to TRBJ1-1; 8 bases are a match to TRBD1. Germline V lookup: CDR1 MNHEY, CDR2 SVGAGI. The CDR3 runs 16 residues. The ends lost 3 bases at V and 1 base at J; junction bases unmatched: 7.

The V call is TRBV6-6, the J call TRBJ2-1; D not certain. Trimming stripped 4 bases from V and 14 bases from J, with 15 bases between. The CDR3 extends over 12 amino acids. The germline V gene has CDR1 MNHNY and CDR2 SVGAGI (reference sequence). CDR3 nucleotides: TGTGCCAGCAGTTTCGATCTCGGGTGGGAGTTCTTC. Protein: CASSFDLGWEFF.

The genes are TRBV29-1 and TRBJ1-2; 9 positions agree with TRBD1. Trimming took 3 bases from V and 4 from J; bases not matched to a gene: 12. The CDR3 is 16 residues long. Per the germline V gene, CDR1 is SQVTM and CDR2 is ANQGSEA. The CDR3 sequence is CSVDVVYRGRGYGYTF. CDR3 nucleotides: TGCAGCGTTGATGTGGTTTACAGGGGGCGAGGCTATGGCTACACCTTC.

This clonotype was observed a handful of times. The genes are TRBV7-9 and TRBJ2-5, with D hard to call. TRBJ2-1 explains the end of the DNA better; the J call may be wrong. Per the germline V gene, CDR1 is SEHNR and CDR2 is FQNEAQ (reference sequence). The CDR3 contains 12 residues. As DNA, the CDR3 is TGTGCCAGCAGCTTACCATACAATGAGCAGTTCTTC. This codes for CASSLPYNEQFF.

This chain joins TRBV13 and TRBJ2-7; 9 positions agree with TRBD1. J gave up 5 bases and V 5 bases, and 13 bases lay outside the gene matches. Germline CDR1 reads PRHDT; CDR2 reads FYEKMQ (reference sequence). The CDR3 has 16 amino acids. The CDR3 reads CASSPQGYRGRDEQYF. DNA of the CDR3: TGTGCCAGCAGCCCCCAAGGGTACAGGGGGCGGGACGAGCAGTACTTC. The full variable domain, in which reference TRBV13 and TRBJ2-7 provide the parts outside the CDR3, is AAGVIQSPRHLIKEKRETATLKCYPIPRHDTVYWYQQGPGQDPQFLISFYEKMQSDKGSIPDRFSAQQFSDYHSELNMSSLELGDSALYFCASSPQGYRGRDEQYFGPGTRLTVT.

The chain joins TRBV27 to TRBJ1-3; D is uncertain. V lost 5 bases and J lost 0, with 8 bases in between. The CDR3 sequence is 14 residues long. CDR1 is MNHEY, CDR2 SMNVEV, per germline (reference sequence). CDR3 sequence reads: CASSPGFSGNTIYF. CDR3 in DNA: TGTGCCAGCAGTCCGGGTTTCTCTGGAAACACCATATATTTT.

This clonotype was seen only a few times. V is TRBV29-1 and J is TRBJ1-2; D perhaps matches TRBD1 (6 bases). The CDR3 is made up of 12 amino acids. The ends were cut back, 7 bases at V and 7 bases at J, with 16 bases in the middle. Germline V gene data show CDR1 as SQVTM and CDR2 as ANQGSEA. CDR3 sequence reads: CSAPTGTGGYTF. The CDR3 DNA is TGCAGCGCCCCAACAGGGACCGGTGGCTACACCTTC.

This chain connects TRBV20-1 to TRBJ2-5; 11 bases match TRBD2. Matching the DNA end better, TRBJ2-7 makes the J call doubtful. The CDR3 extends over 15 amino acids. Germline V gene data show CDR1 as DFQATT and CDR2 as SNEGSKA (reference sequence). As DNA, the CDR3 is TGCAGTGCTCTAGCGGGGGGCCCTAGCTCCTACGAGCAGTACTTC. This gives the protein CSALAGGPSSYEQYF.

This clonotype showed up many times. The chain uses TRBV6-5 and TRBJ2-2; a possible D gene is TRBD1 (5 bases). Germline loops: CDR1 MNHEY, CDR2 SVGAGI. V was trimmed by 5 bases and J by 1 base, leaving 8 bases between them. The CDR3 totals 14 residues. This CDR3 reads CASSNRRNTGELFF. The CDR3 DNA follows: TGTGCCAGCAGTAACAGGAGGAACACCGGGGAGCTGTTTTTT.

This chain joins TRBV29-1 and TRBJ2-7; D may match TRBD1 or TRBD2 (5 bases each). The CDR3 spans 14 residues. V shed 2 bases and J shed 3 bases, with 14 bases lying between them. Germline-derived CDR1 and CDR2 are SQVTM and ANQGSEA. As DNA, the CDR3 is TGCAGCGTTGAATTTCGGGACGGCTACTACGAGCAGTACTTC. Amino acid sequence: CSVEFRDGYYEQYF.

The J gene is TRBJ2-2, the V gene TRBV7-9, with 8 bases that match TRBD1. In germline, CDR1 is SEHNR, CDR2 FQNEAQ (reference sequence). With 5 bases clipped from V and 4 bases from J, the junction kept 6 bases outside the gene matches. CDR3 length: 15 residues. CDR3 loop: CASSPSDRGTGELFF. Written as DNA, the CDR3 is TGTGCCAGCAGCCCTTCCGACAGGGGCACCGGGGAGCTGTTTTTT.

The chain joins TRBV6-5 to TRBJ2-3; D is possibly TRBD1 (5 bases). Germline assignment: CDR1 MNHEY and CDR2 SVGAGI. This CDR3 is 14 amino acids long. The V gene lost 2 bases and the J gene lost 4 bases, with 10 bases spanning the gap. CDR3 amino acids: CASSYQGAADTQYF. Written as DNA, the CDR3 is TGTGCCAGCAGTTACCAGGGCGCAGCAGATACGCAGTATTTT.

The chain joins TRBV10-3 to TRBJ2-1; TRBD2 matches 16 bases. This CDR3 contains 20 residues. V shed 5 bases and J 0 bases; nucleotides not matched to a gene: 10. Germline values: CDR1 ENHRY, CDR2 SYGVKD. The CDR3 reads CAISLAGTSGGASSYNEQFF. The CDR3 region has the DNA TGTGCCATCAGTCTGGCCGGGACTAGCGGGGGGGCCAGCTCCTACAATGAGCAGTTCTTC.